The entry below describes one T cell receptor (beta chain). Its antigen is as yet unknown. This record comes from a study of T cell responses to AZD1222 COVID-19 vaccine. Overall study: Samples with a second dose at about 4 or about 12 weeks were pooled together.

Germline V gene lookup returns CDR1 SGHTA and CDR2 FQGNSA. The V and J ends lost 0 bases and 3 bases respectively, with 6 bases between them. This CDR3 comprises 14 residues. TCRdb's table, derived via immunoSEQ multiplex PCR, lists solely in-frame clones and lacks some. The sample consists of more than 85,000 clones, roughly nine tenths of them appearing once. Points from the study as a whole: Baseline serostatus was positive in only a handful of AZD1222 recipients.

This TCR was recovered from an adult in good health. The sample in question was peripheral blood, obtained on day 0 of AZD1222 vaccination. This chain joins TRBV7-2 and TRBJ2-1; D is unresolved. The CDR3: CASSLAPSYNEQFF. DNA for the CDR3: TGTGCCAGCAGCTTAGCGCCCAGCTACAATGAGCAGTTCTTC.